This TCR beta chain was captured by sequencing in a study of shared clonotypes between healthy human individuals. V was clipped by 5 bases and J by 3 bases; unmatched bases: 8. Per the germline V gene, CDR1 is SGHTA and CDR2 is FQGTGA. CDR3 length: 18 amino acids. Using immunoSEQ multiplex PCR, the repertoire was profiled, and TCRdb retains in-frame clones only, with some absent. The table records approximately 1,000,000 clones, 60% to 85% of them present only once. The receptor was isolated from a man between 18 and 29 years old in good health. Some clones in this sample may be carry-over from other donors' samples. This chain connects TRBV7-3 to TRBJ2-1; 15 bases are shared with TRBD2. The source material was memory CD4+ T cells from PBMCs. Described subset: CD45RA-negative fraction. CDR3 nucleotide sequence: TGTGCCAGCAGCCGTCCCGGGACTAGCGGGAGGCACTACAATGAGCAGTTCTTC. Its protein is CASSRPGTSGRHYNEQFF.